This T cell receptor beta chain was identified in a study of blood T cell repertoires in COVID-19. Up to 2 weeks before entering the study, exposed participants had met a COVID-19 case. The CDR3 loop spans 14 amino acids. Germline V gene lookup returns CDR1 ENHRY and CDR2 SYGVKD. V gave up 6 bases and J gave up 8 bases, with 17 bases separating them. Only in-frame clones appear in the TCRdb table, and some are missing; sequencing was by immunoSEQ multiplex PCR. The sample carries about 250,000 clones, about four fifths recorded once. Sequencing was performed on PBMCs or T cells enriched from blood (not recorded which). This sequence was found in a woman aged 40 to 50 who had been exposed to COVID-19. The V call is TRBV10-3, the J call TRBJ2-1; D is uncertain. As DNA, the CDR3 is TGTGCCATCAGGACGATCTTAGCTACGGATGAGCAGTTCTTC. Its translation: CAIRTILATDEQFF.